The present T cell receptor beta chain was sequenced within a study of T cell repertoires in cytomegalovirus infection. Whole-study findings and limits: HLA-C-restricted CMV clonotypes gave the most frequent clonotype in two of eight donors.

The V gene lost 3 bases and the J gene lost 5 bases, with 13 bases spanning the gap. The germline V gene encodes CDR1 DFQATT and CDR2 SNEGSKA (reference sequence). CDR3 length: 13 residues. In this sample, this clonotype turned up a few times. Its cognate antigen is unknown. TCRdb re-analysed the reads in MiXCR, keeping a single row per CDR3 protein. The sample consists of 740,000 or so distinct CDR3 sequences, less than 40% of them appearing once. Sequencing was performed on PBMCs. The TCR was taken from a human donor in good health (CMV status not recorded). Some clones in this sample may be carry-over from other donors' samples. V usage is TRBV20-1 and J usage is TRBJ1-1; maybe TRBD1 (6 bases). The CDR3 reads CSASAGATTEAFF. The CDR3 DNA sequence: TGCAGTGCTAGCGCGGGGGCGACGACTGAAGCTTTCTTT.